Presented here are 20 T cell receptor beta chains from one specimen sequenced in a study of blood T cell repertoires in COVID-19. The repertoire was sequenced with immunoSEQ multiplex PCR; TCRdb's copy has only in-frame clones and lacks some. Here the sample spans nearly 95,000 clones, 75% to 90% being singletons. The sequencing sample was made of peripheral blood. The receptors here all came from a human donor with active COVID-19. The donor label of this sample is uncertain.

The genes are TRBV11-3 and TRBJ2-3; D is ambiguous. CDR3 length: 14 residues. Deletions cut 4 bases from V and 5 bases from J, with 13 bases between. Germline V gives CDR1 SGHNT, CDR2 YENEEA. CDR3: CASSSLSSGDTQYF. CDR3 bases: TGTGCCAGCAGCTCACTGTCTTCTGGAGATACGCAGTATTTT.

The rearrangement links TRBV28 to TRBJ2-3; 7 nucleotides agree with TRBD2. Germline lookup yields CDR1 MDHEN and CDR2 SYDVKM. This CDR3 has 14 residues. V lost 8 bases, J lost 6 bases, and 11 bases stayed unmatched. The CDR3 DNA follows: TGTGCCAGCGCGACGGGGGGTCTCCAGGATACGCAGTATTTT. Translated: CASATGGLQDTQYF.

As for this clone: Relative to the germline gene, one junction end is altered; a read error may explain this. The V call is TRBV11-2, the J call TRBJ2-7; D is uncertain. This CDR3 has 12 residues. The V gene's germline CDR1 is SGHAT and CDR2 FQNNGV. CDR3 bases: TGTGCCAGCAGCTTGCTATCCTCCGAGCAGTACTTC. Protein sequence: CASSLLSSEQYF. Together with reference TRBV11-2 and TRBJ2-7, the CDR3 gives the full variable domain: EAGVAQSPRYKIIEKRQSVAFWCNPISGHATLYWYQQILGQGPKLLIQFQNNGVVDDSQLPKDRFSAERLKGVDSTLKIQPAKLEDSAVYLCASSLLSSEQYFGPGTRLTVT.

The chain links TRBV18 to TRBJ1-6; D gene unclear. This CDR3 is 13 amino acids long. The V and J ends lost 0 bases and 6 bases respectively, with 3 bases between them. Per the germline V gene, CDR1 is KGHSH and CDR2 is LQKENI. CDR3 protein: CASSPPANSPLHF. DNA of the CDR3: TGTGCCAGCTCACCACCAGCTAATTCACCCCTCCACTTT.

The rearrangement uses TRBV4-3 and TRBJ2-3, with D possibly TRBD2 on 6 matching bases. The CDR3 is 15 residues long. V was trimmed by 3 bases and J by 0 bases, leaving 10 bases between them. Germline V gene data show CDR1 as LGHNA and CDR2 as YSLEER. The DNA of the CDR3 is TGCGCCAGCAGCCAGGATGGGACTAGCACAGATACGCAGTATTTT. It codes for CASSQDGTSTDTQYF.

There are a few counts of this clone. The V and J genes are TRBV18 and TRBJ2-7; 9 nucleotides agree with TRBD1. The CDR3 extends over 16 amino acids. The germline V gene encodes CDR1 KGHSH and CDR2 LQKENI. Trimming at V came to 3 bases and at J to 1 base, leaving 7 bases not matched to a gene. The CDR3 DNA sequence: TGTGCCAGCTCACCGTCCGGGACAGGGTATTCCTACGAGCAGTACTTC. Encoded protein: CASSPSGTGYSYEQYF.

This chain links TRBV10-3 with TRBJ1-3; the D gene is possibly TRBD1 (5 bases). Trimming left V 10 bases short and J 4 bases short, with 14 bases between. In germline, CDR1 is ENHRY, CDR2 SYGVKD. The CDR3 spans 13 residues. The CDR3 DNA follows: TGTGCCAGCGGACACAAAGTCGGAAACACCATATATTTT. As protein: CASGHKVGNTIYF.

This clone was detected only a few times. This chain connects TRBV3-1 (or the pseudogene TRBV3-2) to TRBJ1-2; D is ambiguous. Germline V lookup: CDR1 LGHDT, CDR2 YNNKEL (reference sequence). V lost 1 base to trimming and J lost 4 bases, with 7 bases between them. CDR3 length: 13 residues. CDR3 region: CASSQAQVYGYTF. Written as DNA, the CDR3 is TGTGCCAGCAGCCAAGCCCAGGTCTATGGCTACACCTTC.

This rearrangement joins TRBV7-2 to TRBJ2-7; 7 positions agree with TRBD1. This CDR3 comprises 13 residues. V was clipped by 1 base and J by 5 bases; unmatched bases: 2. Germline V lookup: CDR1 SGHTA, CDR2 FQGNSA. The CDR3 loop is CASSLEGQHEQYF. Here the CDR3 DNA reads TGTGCCAGCAGCTTAGAGGGACAGCACGAGCAGTACTTC. The complete variable domain, with remaining parts taken from reference TRBV7-2 and TRBJ2-7, reads GAGVSQSPSNKVTEKGKDVELRCDPISGHTALYWYRQSLGQGLEFLIYFQGNSAPDKSGLPSDRFSAERTGGSVSTLTIQRTQQEDSAVYLCASSLEGQHEQYFGPGTRLTVT.

This chain connects TRBV18 to TRBJ2-7; D is perhaps TRBD1 (5 bases). Trimming cost V 3 bases and J 2 bases, with 17 bases left between them. The length of the CDR3 is 16 residues. Germline CDR1 KGHSH, CDR2 LQKENI. In nucleotides, the CDR3 is TGTGCCAGCTCACCCTCGCAGGGCCCGGCGACCTACGAGCAGTACTTC. Its translation is CASSPSQGPATYEQYF.

The chain has TRBV28 and TRBJ2-7, with 12 bases identical to TRBD2. J gave up 4 bases and V 5 bases, and 6 bases lay outside the gene matches. This CDR3 comprises 15 residues. Germline CDR1 MDHEN, CDR2 SYDVKM. The CDR3 region is CASSPGLAGKYEQYF. In DNA form, the CDR3 reads TGTGCCAGCAGTCCTGGACTAGCGGGGAAGTACGAGCAGTACTTC.

This chain connects TRBV9 to TRBJ2-2; TRBD2 agrees at 7 bases. The CDR3 has 16 residues. Per germline, CDR1 SGDLS and CDR2 YYNGEE. V shed 0 bases and J 1 base; nucleotides not matched to a gene: 3. The CDR3: CASSVGASGNTGELFF. The CDR3 region has the DNA TGTGCCAGCAGCGTAGGGGCTAGCGGGAACACCGGGGAGCTGTTTTTT.

This clone appeared a few times. The rearrangement links TRBV3-1 (or the pseudogene TRBV3-2) to TRBJ1-2, with 7 bases aligning to TRBD1. V lost 3 bases and J lost 4; bases outside the gene matches: 5. From germline, CDR1 is LGHDT and CDR2 YNNKEL (reference sequence). The CDR3 runs 14 residues. CDR3 protein: CASSQGQNSYGYTF. The CDR3 bases are TGTGCCAGCAGCCAGGGACAGAACAGCTATGGCTACACCTTC.

This CDR3 reads CASSFGTGVSYEQYF. CDR3 nucleotides: TGCGCCAGCAGCTTCGGGACAGGGGTCTCGTACGAGCAGTACTTC. The chain has TRBV5-1 and TRBJ2-7; 10 bases fit TRBD1. V lost 2 bases, J lost 4 bases, and 6 bases stayed unmatched. There are 15 residues in the CDR3. Germline values: CDR1 SGHRS, CDR2 YFSETQ.

The chain joins TRBV30 to TRBJ1-6; weak D call: TRBD1 (5 bases). Germline CDR1 is GTSNPN and CDR2 is SVGIG (reference sequence). CDR3 length: 13 amino acids. Deletions cut 4 bases from V and 10 bases from J, with 14 bases between. CDR3 DNA: TGTGCCTGGAACAATCAGGGTGGGTCACCCCTCCACTTT. This sequence encodes CAWNNQGGSPLHF.

CDR3 region: CSASWQGGSKLFF. CDR3 sequence (DNA): TGCAGTGCTAGTTGGCAGGGGGGTTCCAAACTGTTTTTT. The V call is TRBV20-1, the J call TRBJ1-4, with 7 bases lining up with TRBD1. The germline V gene encodes CDR1 DFQATT and CDR2 SNEGSKA (reference sequence). CDR3 length equals 13 residues. J gave up 11 bases and V 3 bases, and 9 bases lay outside the gene matches.

This chain uses TRBV2 with TRBJ1-3, with D possibly TRBD1 on 5 matching bases. Germline CDR1 and CDR2: SNHLY and FYNNEI. Trimming pared 3 bases from V and 0 bases from J, leaving 12 bases between. This CDR3 comprises 16 residues. In DNA form, the CDR3 reads TGTGCCAGCAGTGAGACACAGGTTCCCTCTGGAAACACCATATATTTT. As protein: CASSETQVPSGNTIYF.

The chain joins TRBV28 to TRBJ2-1, with 12 bases fitting TRBD1. The germline CDR1 and CDR2 sequences are MDHEN and SYDVKM. This CDR3 has 16 amino acids. J was trimmed by 6 bases and V by 4 bases; bases with no gene match: 7. CDR3 region: CASSSGGTGGFNEQFF. The CDR3, as DNA: TGTGCCAGCAGTTCGGGGGGGACAGGGGGCTTCAATGAGCAGTTCTTC.

This rearrangement joins TRBV4-1 to TRBJ1-4; D unresolved. The CDR3 extends over 14 amino acids. V lost 1 base, J lost 0 bases, and 3 bases lay in between. Germline V gene sequence: CDR1 MGHRA, CDR2 YSYEKL. The CDR3: CASSQVTTNEKLFF. The CDR3 DNA reads as TGCGCCAGCAGCCAAGTAACAACTAATGAAAAACTGTTTTTT.

This chain connects TRBV4-2 to TRBJ2-3; TRBD1 matches at 8 bases. J lost 1 base, V lost 5 bases, and 11 bases had no gene match. This CDR3 has 17 amino acids. The germline gives CDR1 LGHNA, CDR2 YNFKEQ. CDR3 loop: CASSVGRLTGGTDTQYF. CDR3 nucleotides: TGTGCCAGCAGCGTTGGGAGGTTGACAGGGGGCACAGATACGCAGTATTTT.